A single sample is the source of the 25 T cell receptor beta chains below, sequenced in a study of T cell repertoires and HLA-DP antigens. TCRdb's copy holds only in-frame clones and misses some; the assay was immunoSEQ multiplex PCR. The sample consists of 2,000 or so clones, roughly 70% of them appearing once. CD4+ cells expanded for about 15 days were restimulated roughly 25 h with allogeneic-DPB1 HeLa cells. Cells were stimulated with HeLa cells transduced with HLA-DPA1/DPB1, HLA-DM, invariant chain and CD80. Input material: CD137- CD4+ T cells from cultured PBMCs. The receptors shown here come from a man aged 45 to 65 in good health and CMV-seronegative.

This chain joins TRBV27 and TRBJ1-5; perhaps TRBD1 as D (6 bases). Germline loops: CDR1 MNHEY, CDR2 SMNVEV (reference sequence). There are 14 residues in the CDR3. Between the trimmed V and J ends, which lost 5 bases and 5 bases, there was a span of 13 bases. The CDR3 loop reads CASSTTGSYQPQHF. The CDR3 nucleotides read TGTGCCAGCAGTACGACAGGCAGCTATCAGCCCCAGCATTTT.

A remark on this clone: The germline gene is not matched at one end of the junction; a read error may be the cause. The chain combines TRBV10-2 with TRBJ2-7, with TRBD1 matching 7 bases. This CDR3 comprises 12 residues. Germline values: CDR1 WSHSY, CDR2 SAAADI. CDR3: CASSERRDRPHF. CDR3 coding DNA: TGCGCCAGCAGTGAGCGACGGGACAGACCCCACTTC.

CDR3 amino acids: CASSPLGLNTEAFF. CDR3 sequence (DNA): TGTGCCAGCAGCCCGCTGGGGTTGAACACTGAAGCTTTCTTT. The J gene is TRBJ1-1, the V gene TRBV11-2; D is undetermined. The CDR3 covers 14 residues. Trimming took 5 bases from V and 0 from J, leaving 10 bases between them. Germline V gene data show CDR1 as SGHAT and CDR2 as FQNNGV. Using reference TRBV11-2 and TRBJ1-1 for the parts outside the CDR3, the full variable domain is EAGVAQSPRYKIIEKRQSVAFWCNPISGHATLYWYQQILGQGPKLLIQFQNNGVVDDSQLPKDRFSAERLKGVDSTLKIQPAKLEDSAVYLCASSPLGLNTEAFFGQGTRLTVV.

The V call is TRBV28, the J call TRBJ2-5; 10 bases are shared with TRBD2. Per germline, CDR1 MDHEN and CDR2 SYDVKM. The CDR3 has 15 amino acids. Trimming cost V 7 bases and J 5 bases; bases outside gene matches: 10. CDR3: CASTPEREGRETQYF. CDR3 DNA: TGTGCCAGCACCCCTGAGCGGGAGGGCCGTGAGACCCAGTACTTC.

The chain joins TRBV9 to TRBJ2-2; TRBD2 matches at 7 bases. Germline V lookup: CDR1 SGDLS, CDR2 YYNGEE. Trimming cost V 3 bases and J 6 bases; bases outside gene matches: 8. This CDR3 is built from 15 residues. CDR3 residues: CASSGAGLRSGELFF. The CDR3 DNA is TGTGCCAGCAGCGGCGCGGGACTAAGGTCCGGGGAGCTGTTTTTT. Full variable domain (remainder filled in from reference TRBV9 and TRBJ2-2): DSGVTQTPKHLITATGQRVTLRCSPRSGDLSVYWYQQSLDQGLQFLIQYYNGEERAKGNILERFSAQQFPDLHSELNLSSLELGDSALYFCASSGAGLRSGELFFGEGSRLTVL.

The genes are TRBV7-9 and TRBJ1-4, with 8 bases lining up with TRBD1. Germline CDR1 reads SEHNR; CDR2 reads FQNEAQ (reference sequence). V lost 5 bases, J lost 8 bases, and 7 bases stayed unmatched. CDR3 length equals 14 residues. The CDR3 coding sequence is TGTGCCAGCAGCCCCCGACAGGGGAGCGAAAAACTGTTTTTT. Its translation: CASSPRQGSEKLFF.

The chain employs TRBV6-5 and TRBJ2-7; 7 bases match TRBD2. The length of the CDR3 is 14 residues. The J segment lost 4 bases and the V segment lost 7 bases, leaving 10 bases of the junction unmatched. CDR1 is MNHEY and CDR2 is SVGAGI in the germline V gene. CDR3 nucleotides: TGTGCCAGCACCAGAGGACTAGGGGTTTACGAGCAGTACTTC. Residues: CASTRGLGVYEQYF.

The rearrangement joins TRBV5-3 to TRBJ2-6; weak D call: TRBD1 (5 bases). TRBV5-3 is sorted into the ORF group, with uncertain function. V gave up 2 bases and J gave up 0 bases, with 18 bases separating them. The CDR3 contains 19 residues. CDR3 in amino acids: CARSLVLDIESSGANVLTF. CDR3 coding DNA: TGTGCCAGAAGCTTAGTGTTGGACATCGAGAGCTCTGGGGCCAACGTCCTGACTTTC.

The chain joins TRBV7-2 to TRBJ2-7, with 10 positions matching TRBD2. Germline lookup yields CDR1 SGHTA and CDR2 FQGNSA. The CDR3 spans 14 residues. J was trimmed by 6 bases and V by 5 bases; bases with no gene match: 7. The chain's CDR3 is CASSPLAGRGEQYF. DNA of the CDR3: TGTGCCAGCAGCCCACTAGCGGGACGGGGCGAGCAGTACTTC.

The chain links TRBV28 to TRBJ2-7; 7 positions match TRBD2. CDR1 and CDR2 (germline): MDHEN, SYDVKM. With 2 bases clipped from V and 7 bases from J, the junction kept 11 bases outside the gene matches. The CDR3 is 15 residues long. This CDR3 is CASSLGGSFVYEQYF. DNA for the CDR3: TGTGCCAGCAGTTTAGGCGGGAGCTTCGTCTATGAGCAGTACTTC.

This clone is judged medium-sized. The chain carries TRBV7-2 and TRBJ1-2; D gene ambiguous. V was shortened by 1 base and J by 7 bases, with 4 bases between the two germline ends. Germline V CDR1 and CDR2: SGHTA, FQGNSA. The CDR3 totals 11 residues. CDR3 protein: CASSLGRGYTF. CDR3 nucleotides: TGTGCCAGCAGCTTAGGTCGTGGCTACACCTTC.

The chain links TRBV6-1 to TRBJ1-5; the D gene is possibly TRBD1 (6 bases). V was trimmed by 5 bases and J by 4 bases, leaving 15 bases between them. This CDR3 is 15 amino acids long. Germline V gives CDR1 MNHNS, CDR2 SASEGT. CDR3 region: CASSKTGTLNQPQHF. In nucleotides, the CDR3 is TGTGCCAGCAGTAAAACCGGGACACTTAATCAGCCCCAGCATTTT.

This chain connects TRBV7-2 to TRBJ2-5; TRBD2 agrees at 8 bases. This CDR3 comprises 16 residues. V trimming: 2 bases; J trimming: 5 bases; junction bases outside the gene matches: 10. CDR1 and CDR2 from the germline V gene are SGHTA and FQGNSA. CDR3 sequence (DNA): TGTGCCAGCAGCTTAATGGCCGGGGGGGCCCGGGAGACCCAGTACTTC. This gives the protein CASSLMAGGARETQYF.

For the CDR3, the DNA is TGCGCCAGCAGCCAAGATTGGATTAGCAATCAGCCCCAGCATTTT. It codes for CASSQDWISNQPQHF. The chain links TRBV4-1 to TRBJ1-5, with D uncertain. The length of the CDR3 is 15 residues. Trimming took 0 bases from V and 0 from J, leaving 6 bases between them. Germline CDR1 is MGHRA and CDR2 is YSYEKL.

By sample fraction, this clone is large (0.1 to 1%). The chain combines TRBV7-3 with TRBJ1-4, with D unclear. Deletions cut 5 bases from V and 5 bases from J, with 9 bases between. Germline CDR1 and CDR2: SGHTA and FQGTGA. CDR3 length: 13 residues. The CDR3 protein is CASSPSPNEKLFF. The CDR3 coding sequence is TGTGCCAGCAGCCCCTCACCGAATGAAAAACTGTTTTTT.

The chain combines TRBV11-2 with TRBJ2-5; tentatively, D is TRBD1 (6 bases). The CDR3 is made up of 17 amino acids. CDR1 is SGHAT and CDR2 is FQNNGV in the germline V gene. Between the trimmed V and J ends, which lost 2 bases and 1 base, there was a span of 17 bases. The CDR3 region has the DNA TGTGCCAGCAGCTTAAACGACAGGAGTTGGGCCCAAGAGACCCAGTACTTC. Its protein is CASSLNDRSWAQETQYF. Full variable domain (missing parts from reference TRBV11-2 and TRBJ2-5): EAGVAQSPRYKIIEKRQSVAFWCNPISGHATLYWYQQILGQGPKLLIQFQNNGVVDDSQLPKDRFSAERLKGVDSTLKIQPAKLEDSAVYLCASSLNDRSWAQETQYFGPGTRLLVL.

V usage is TRBV7-2 and J usage is TRBJ2-2; the D gene is possibly TRBD2 (6 bases). Germline V gene data show CDR1 as SGHTA and CDR2 as FQGNSA. Trimming removed 7 bases from V and 1 base from J, with 10 bases in between. This CDR3 spans 14 amino acids. CDR3 in amino acids: CASKRRENTGELFF. The CDR3 nucleotides are TGTGCCAGCAAAAGGAGGGAGAACACCGGGGAGCTGTTTTTT.

This rearrangement joins TRBV6-4 to TRBJ2-3; D remains unclear. CDR3 length equals 13 residues. V lost 0 bases, J lost 2 bases, and 3 bases lay in between. CDR1 and CDR2 from the germline V gene are MRHNA and SNTAGT. In DNA, the CDR3 is TGTGCCAGCAGTGACTCGATCACAGATACGCAGTATTTT. Its protein product is CASSDSITDTQYF.

V and J are TRBV7-4 and TRBJ1-2; D is ambiguous. The CDR3 length is 14 residues. CDR1 SGHVT and CDR2 SQSDAQ come from the germline V gene. V lost 4 bases, J lost 4 bases, and 13 bases lay in between. In nucleotides, the CDR3 is TGTGCCAGCAGCTCCTCCCGAGCGGCCTATGGCTACACCTTC. Translating gives CASSSSRAAYGYTF.

The chain uses TRBV29-1 and TRBJ2-1; 9 nucleotides align to TRBD1. V lost 4 bases, J lost 6 bases, and 10 bases stayed unmatched. This CDR3 is built from 15 residues. CDR1 and CDR2 (germline): SQVTM, ANQGSEA. As DNA, the CDR3 is TGCAGCGTTGGGACCCCGACAGGGGGGTTCAATGAGCAGTTCTTC. Its translation: CSVGTPTGGFNEQFF.

The V gene is TRBV19, the J gene TRBJ1-6; D is perhaps TRBD1 (6 bases). The germline gives CDR1 LNHDA, CDR2 SQIVND (reference sequence). With 6 bases removed from V and 7 bases from J, the gap between germline ends came to 16 bases. The CDR3 totals 15 residues. The CDR3 spells CASRTAGTPNSPLHF. The CDR3 DNA reads as TGTGCCAGTAGAACAGCCGGGACACCGAATTCACCCCTCCACTTT.

This clone has only one observation. The chain carries TRBV6-5 and TRBJ1-4, with a possible D match to TRBD1 (5 bases). The V and J ends lost 5 bases and 0 bases respectively, with 7 bases between them. Germline assignment: CDR1 MNHEY and CDR2 SVGAGI. The length of the CDR3 is 14 residues. The CDR3 bases are TGTGCCAGCAGTAGGACAACAACTAATGAAAAACTGTTTTTT. As protein: CASSRTTTNEKLFF.

The chain carries TRBV7-3 and TRBJ1-6, with D possibly TRBD1 on 6 matching bases. The CDR3 covers 13 residues. Trimming removed 6 bases at V and 7 bases at J, with 10 bases between. CDR1 is SGHTA, CDR2 FQGTGA, per germline. CDR3 protein: CASSRQDNSPLHF. The CDR3 DNA is TGTGCCAGCAGTAGACAGGACAATTCACCCCTCCACTTT.

The chain is built from TRBV7-2 and TRBJ1-2; D might be TRBD1 (6 bases). Germline lookup yields CDR1 SGHTA and CDR2 FQGNSA. The CDR3 consists of 16 residues. With 2 bases removed from V and 4 bases from J, the gap between germline ends came to 17 bases. CDR3 sequence reads: CASSLTGARLLYGYTF. The CDR3 DNA is TGTGCCAGCAGCTTAACGGGGGCCAGGCTCCTCTATGGCTACACCTTC.

This clone appeared a single time. The chain's CDR3 is CASSVKGPSFDNSPLHF. The CDR3 nucleotides read TGTGCCAGCAGCGTTAAGGGCCCGTCGTTCGATAATTCACCCCTCCACTTT. The rearrangement uses TRBV9 and TRBJ1-6, with unresolved D. There are 17 residues in the CDR3. The V end was cut by 2 bases, the J end by 5 bases, with 17 bases between. Germline values: CDR1 SGDLS, CDR2 YYNGEE.